This TCR beta chain is from a study of PD-1 blockade in mismatch repair-deficient tumors. Study findings and constraints: Tumor-resident clones, often absent from pretreatment blood, expanded after pembrolizumab and then contracted.

As to this clone: No antigen is known for it.

Assay used: immunoSEQ multiplex PCR; TCRdb lists only in-frame clones, some missing. The data show 11,000 to 15,000 clones, with around 84% seen just once and around 10% held by the top ten. The germline gives CDR1 MDHEN, CDR2 SYDVKM. Trimming took off 5 bases at V and 0 bases at J, with 13 bases between the two ends. The CDR3 totals 15 residues. Time point of the sample: identical approximately 11-day culture without peptide (control). Every patient had mismatch repair deficiency by PCR or immunohistochemistry. A roughly nine-day in vitro culture was run per each of several reactive peptides. The source was cells cultured in vitro, collected from a patient treated with pembrolizumab. The receptor was derived from an adult with mismatch repair-deficient cancer. V gene TRBV28 combines with J gene TRBJ1-1, with D possibly matching TRBD1 (6 bases). CDR3 amino acids: CASSPPGGMNTEAFF. The CDR3 region has the DNA TGTGCCAGCAGTCCCCCTGGGGGCATGAACACTGAAGCTTTCTTT.